The present entry profiles one TCR beta chain with its context. The sample originates from a study of somatic mutations in cytotoxic T cells in rheumatoid arthritis. V lost 8 bases, J lost 10 bases, and 10 bases lay in between. Germline V gene data show CDR1 as SGHTS and CDR2 as YDEGEE. The CDR3 is 10 residues long. Method: immunoSEQ multiplex PCR; TCRdb's copy keeps in-frame clones and lacks some. This table has thousands of clones, 75% to 90% appearing once. The source of this sequence is a man between 40 and 49 years old with rheumatoid arthritis. The V gene is TRBV5-8, the J gene TRBJ2-1; D gene uncertain. Sequencing used CD8+ T cells sorted from blood. CDR3 DNA sequence: TGTGCCAGTCACTACACCGAGCAGTTCTTC. Residues: CASHYTEQFF.